The 26 T cell receptor beta chains given below trace back to one sample, sequenced in a study of T cells in Graves' hyperthyroidism and ophthalmopathy. Researchers amplified the TCR beta CDR3 regions from RNA transcripts. Initially, a first-round RT-PCR of the TCR CDR3 employed the HTBI primer set. TCRdb re-called the multiplex PCR reads with MiXCR, one entry per CDR3 protein. The data contain fewer than 450,000 distinct CDR3 sequences, roughly a sixth of them singletons. The specimen was blood. The receptor source for this set is a woman between 25 and 40 years old with Graves' hyperthyroidism that later progressed to Graves' ophthalmopathy.

The chain uses TRBV27 and TRBJ2-7; D is unclear. The CDR3 has 13 residues. The germline V gene has CDR1 MNHEY and CDR2 SMNVEV (reference sequence). V was clipped by 5 bases and J by 0 bases, with 8 bases between them. The CDR3, as DNA: TGTGCCAGCAGTGCGAAAGGCTCCTACGAGCAGTACTTC. Translated: CASSAKGSYEQYF.

As regards this clonotype: A much larger clone differs from this one at a single base, so this may be a read error. This sequence joins TRBV27 and TRBJ2-3, with D maybe TRBD2 (6 bases). Germline V gene data show CDR1 as MNHEY and CDR2 as SMNVEV (reference sequence). This CDR3 is 13 amino acids long. V dropped 2 bases and J dropped 10 bases, with 13 bases sitting between them. CDR3 in DNA: TGTGCCAGCAGTTTAGCGGGGACCCCAGCGCAGTATTTT. Its protein product is CASSLAGTPAQYF.

The chain is built from TRBV19 and TRBJ1-1, with D perhaps matching TRBD1 (6 bases). CDR3 length: 16 amino acids. In germline, CDR1 is LNHDA, CDR2 SQIVND (reference sequence). V was clipped by 5 bases and J by 4 bases, with 20 bases between them. The CDR3 protein is CASSFHRERPPTEAFF. In DNA form, the CDR3 reads TGTGCCAGTAGTTTCCACAGGGAGCGTCCCCCCACTGAAGCTTTCTTT.

This sequence joins TRBV6-1 and TRBJ2-7; 7 nucleotides agree with TRBD2. Germline-derived CDR1 and CDR2 are MNHNS and SASEGT. The ends lost 5 bases at V and 4 bases at J; junction bases unmatched: 14. The CDR3 runs to 16 residues. The CDR3 DNA sequence: TGTGCCAGCAGTCCCCTTTTGAGCGGGGCGGGATACGAGCAGTACTTC. This gives the protein CASSPLLSGAGYEQYF.

This clonotype was found a few times. Given a much more abundant clone one base away, this may be a read error. V usage is TRBV11-2 and J usage is TRBJ2-7, with D unclear. Germline assignment: CDR1 SGHAT and CDR2 FQNNGV. The CDR3 has 13 amino acids. CDR3 in DNA: TGTGTCAGCAGCTTAGATCTGCCCTACGAGCAGTACTTC. Protein product: CVSSLDLPYEQYF.

This clonotype was observed many times. The chain is built from TRBV7-9 and TRBJ2-7; D unresolved. Germline loops: CDR1 SEHNR, CDR2 FQNEAQ (reference sequence). V lost 5 bases and J lost 1, with 15 bases in between. The CDR3 totals 15 residues. The CDR3 is CASSPDGDLSYEQYF. DNA for the CDR3: TGTGCCAGCAGCCCGGACGGCGATCTTTCCTACGAGCAGTACTTC.

This clonotype has ten or more counts. This rearrangement joins TRBV9 to TRBJ2-7; possibly TRBD1 or TRBD2 for D (5 bases each). Germline CDR1 SGDLS, CDR2 YYNGEE. V was trimmed by 5 bases and J by 3 bases, leaving 15 bases between them. This CDR3 region has 14 residues. For the CDR3, the DNA is TGTGCCAGCAGGGGGCAGGGACCGTTCTACGAGCAGTACTTC. It is translated as CASRGQGPFYEQYF.

V gene TRBV5-1 combines with J gene TRBJ2-3; D is possibly TRBD2 (6 bases). The germline CDR1 and CDR2 sequences are SGHRS and YFSETQ. The germline V and J ends were trimmed by 3 bases and 0 bases, with 20 bases remaining between them. The CDR3 is made up of 18 amino acids. The CDR3 region is CASSYVGTRVSSTDTQYF. In DNA, the CDR3 is TGCGCCAGCAGCTACGTCGGGACTCGCGTTTCTAGCACAGATACGCAGTATTTT. The full variable domain, completed using reference TRBV5-1 and TRBJ2-3, is KAGVTQTPRYLIKTRGQQVTLSCSPISGHRSVSWYQQTPGQGLQFLFEYFSETQRNKGNFPGRFSGRQFSNSRSEMNVSTLELGDSALYLCASSYVGTRVSSTDTQYFGPGTRLTVL.

This clonotype occurred many times. The gene calls are TRBV10-3 and TRBJ2-7; 12 bases match TRBD2. This CDR3 is 19 amino acids long. V lost 0 bases to trimming and J lost 0 bases; unmatched junction nucleotides: 9. From germline, CDR1 is ENHRY and CDR2 SYGVKD. Here the CDR3 reads CAISESVVTSGRNSYEQYF. CDR3 nucleotide sequence: TGTGCCATCAGTGAGTCGGTTGTAACTAGCGGGAGGAACTCCTACGAGCAGTACTTC.

This clonotype appeared a few times. V and J are TRBV5-1 and TRBJ1-1; maybe TRBD1 (6 bases). Trimming cost V 2 bases and J 4 bases, with 15 bases left between them. Germline loops: CDR1 SGHRS, CDR2 YFSETQ. The CDR3 has 15 residues. CDR3 in DNA: TGCGCCAGCAGCTTATCATCGGGGGGCATCACTGAAGCTTTCTTT. Residues: CASSLSSGGITEAFF.

The chain is built from TRBV7-9 and TRBJ1-2; D remains ambiguous. The CDR3 totals 13 residues. Per germline, CDR1 SEHNR and CDR2 FQNEAQ (reference sequence). Trimming took off 5 bases at V and 3 bases at J, with 10 bases between the two ends. The CDR3 loop reads CASSPEFDYGYTF. In DNA, the CDR3 is TGTGCCAGCAGCCCAGAATTCGACTATGGCTACACCTTC.

CDR3 bases: TGTGCCAGCAGCTTCTTAAACGGGAGGTTGAGAAATGAGCAGTTCTTC. Amino acid sequence: CASSFLNGRLRNEQFF. The rearrangement joins TRBV11-3 to TRBJ2-1; 7 positions agree with TRBD2. Trimming removed 3 bases from V and 7 bases from J; junction bases left unmatched: 12. CDR3 length: 16 residues. Germline values: CDR1 SGHNT, CDR2 YENEEA. The full variable domain, rest sourced from reference TRBV11-3 and TRBJ2-1, is EAGVVQSPRYKIIEKKQPVAFWCNPISGHNTLYWYLQNLGQGPELLIRYENEEAVDDSQLPKDRFSAERLKGVDSTLKIQPAELGDSAVYLCASSFLNGRLRNEQFFGPGTRLTVL.

This clonotype was picked up many times. The chain employs TRBV6-1 and TRBJ2-1; the D gene is possibly TRBD1 (5 bases). This CDR3 spans 16 amino acids. The V gene lost 6 bases and the J gene lost 4 bases, with 19 bases spanning the gap. CDR1 MNHNS and CDR2 SASEGT come from the germline V gene. In DNA form, the CDR3 reads TGTGCCAGCAGCGATTATAGACAGATAGGATACAATGAGCAGTTCTTC. This translates into CASSDYRQIGYNEQFF.

Note on this clonotype: Sequence at one end of the junction differs from germline and may be a read error. The chain links TRBV6-1 to TRBJ2-7; D call uncertain. Germline V lookup: CDR1 MNHNS, CDR2 SASEGT. The CDR3 contains 15 residues. The CDR3 region is CPSSEAIGHTYEQYF. The CDR3 DNA follows: TGTCCCAGCAGTGAAGCGATAGGGCACACCTACGAGCAGTACTTC.

This clonotype was seen at least ten times. The chain links TRBV11-2 to TRBJ2-1; 10 bases agree with TRBD2. Germline CDR1 SGHAT, CDR2 FQNNGV. CDR3 size: 15 residues. With V trimmed by 5 bases and J by 7 bases, 8 bases remained unmatched. DNA of the CDR3: TGTGCCAGCAGCCTCAAGCGGGAGGGGAGAAATGAGCAGTTCTTC. This encodes CASSLKREGRNEQFF.

This clonotype occurred many times. The V call is TRBV6-1, the J call TRBJ1-6, with TRBD1 as a possible D gene (5 bases). The germline gives CDR1 MNHNS, CDR2 SASEGT. The length of the CDR3 is 17 residues. The V gene lost 5 bases and the J gene lost 1 base, with 15 bases spanning the gap. The CDR3 coding sequence is TGTGCCAGCAGTAAGGAGGAGGGGCGATCCTATAATTCACCCCTCCACTTT. This gives the protein CASSKEEGRSYNSPLHF.

The chain uses TRBV29-1 and TRBJ2-1; 11 bases map to TRBD2. V lost 6 bases to trimming and J lost 8 bases; unmatched junction nucleotides: 9. This CDR3 comprises 14 residues. Germline V CDR1 and CDR2: SQVTM, ANQGSEA. The DNA of the CDR3 is TGCAGCGTCATACTAGCGGGAGAGGGGGATGAGCAGTTCTTC. Protein: CSVILAGEGDEQFF.

This clonotype was counted at least ten times. CDR3 protein: CASSESGESSPLHF. CDR3 nucleotide sequence: TGTGCCAGCAGTGAAAGTGGGGAGAGTTCACCCCTCCACTTT. The rearrangement links TRBV6-1 to TRBJ1-6; D gene unclear. V gave up 2 bases and J gave up 9 bases, with 11 bases separating them. There are 14 residues in the CDR3. Germline values: CDR1 MNHNS, CDR2 SASEGT.

This clonotype has ten or more counts. V is TRBV30 and J is TRBJ1-1, with D perhaps TRBD1 (5 bases). CDR1 GTSNPN and CDR2 SVGIG come from the germline V gene (reference sequence). V dropped 5 bases and J dropped 0 bases, with 7 bases sitting between them. The CDR3 sequence is 12 residues long. The DNA for the CDR3 is TGTGCCTGGTCAGGGATGAACACTGAAGCTTTCTTT. It is translated as CAWSGMNTEAFF.

Ten or more counts support this clonotype. The chain links TRBV5-4 to TRBJ1-2; possible D gene TRBD1, 5 bases. This CDR3 spans 15 amino acids. The V and J ends lost 0 bases and 0 bases respectively, with 9 bases between them. Germline V lookup: CDR1 SGHNT, CDR2 YYREEE (reference sequence). Here the CDR3 DNA reads TGTGCCAGCAGCTTGGTGACAGTGACTAACTATGGCTACACCTTC. It is translated as CASSLVTVTNYGYTF. The full variable domain, completed using reference TRBV5-4 and TRBJ1-2, is ETGVTQSPTHLIKTRGQQVTLRCSSQSGHNTVSWYQQALGQGPQFIFQYYREEENGRGNFPPRFSGLQFPNYSSELNVNALELDDSALYLCASSLVTVTNYGYTFGSGTRLTVV.

This clonotype was seen many times. The chain carries TRBV6-1 and TRBJ1-2, with TRBD1 identical over 8 bases. This CDR3 region has 15 residues. Germline V gene data show CDR1 as MNHNS and CDR2 as SASEGT. Germline trimming cut 7 bases from V and 2 bases from J; bases unmatched to any gene: 9. CDR3 sequence reads: CASNSRQGTNYGYTF. The DNA of the CDR3 is TGTGCCAGCAATTCCCGACAGGGGACGAACTATGGCTACACCTTC.

This clonotype was seen ten or more times. The J gene is TRBJ2-3, the V gene TRBV18; a possible D gene is TRBD2 (5 bases). Germline V gene data show CDR1 as KGHSH and CDR2 as LQKENI. The CDR3 has 16 residues. V was clipped by 1 base and J by 2 bases, with 13 bases between them. The CDR3 DNA reads as TGTGCCAGCTCACCACGAGGGCGTGTTCCCACAGATACGCAGTATTTT. Amino acid sequence: CASSPRGRVPTDTQYF.

This clonotype turned up a few times. This chain links TRBV19 with TRBJ2-5, with D possibly TRBD2 on 6 matching bases. Deletions cut 5 bases from V and 4 bases from J, with 14 bases between. Germline-derived CDR1 and CDR2 are LNHDA and SQIVND (reference sequence). CDR3 size: 14 residues. The CDR3: CASSVTARGETQYF. For the CDR3, the DNA is TGTGCCAGTAGTGTGACCGCGCGGGGAGAGACCCAGTACTTC.

This clonotype was counted ten times or more. This chain joins TRBV20-1 and TRBJ1-6; D is unclear. Germline loops: CDR1 DFQATT, CDR2 SNEGSKA (reference sequence). CDR3 length: 15 amino acids. V lost 0 bases and J 5 bases, leaving 11 bases between the germline ends. The CDR3 nucleotides are TGCAGTGCTAGAGATTGGGAAGGGAATAATTCACCCCTCCACTTT. It codes for CSARDWEGNNSPLHF.

This clonotype was recorded many times. The rearrangement uses TRBV7-2 and TRBJ2-1, with TRBD2 matching 9 bases. J lost 2 bases, V lost 1 base, and 3 bases had no gene match. The CDR3 runs 16 residues. Per germline, CDR1 SGHTA and CDR2 FQGNSA. The CDR3 region has the DNA TGTGCCAGCAGCTTAGTCGCTAGCGGGGCCTACAATGAGCAGTTCTTC. Encoded protein: CASSLVASGAYNEQFF.

This rearrangement joins TRBV14 to TRBJ2-1, with 10 positions matching TRBD2. V dropped 11 bases and J dropped 9; count of bases not matched to a gene: 16. The CDR3 is made up of 15 amino acids. In germline, CDR1 is SGHDN, CDR2 FVKESK. CDR3 in amino acids: CASGEGLAGVSEQFF. CDR3 nucleotide sequence: TGTGCCTCAGGAGAGGGGCTAGCGGGAGTAAGTGAGCAGTTCTTC.